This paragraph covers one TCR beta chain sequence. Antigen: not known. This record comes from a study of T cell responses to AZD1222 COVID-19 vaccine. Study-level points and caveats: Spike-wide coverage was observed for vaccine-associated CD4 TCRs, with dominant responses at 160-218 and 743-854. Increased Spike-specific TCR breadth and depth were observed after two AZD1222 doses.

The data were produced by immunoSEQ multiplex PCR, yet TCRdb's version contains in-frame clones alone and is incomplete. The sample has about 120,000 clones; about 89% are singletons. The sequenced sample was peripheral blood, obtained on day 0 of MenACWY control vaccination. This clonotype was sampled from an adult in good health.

CDR3 nucleotides: TGTGCCATCAGTGAGAGGACAGGGGACGCAGATACGCAGTATTTT. This translates into CAISERTGDADTQYF. The chain joins TRBV10-3 to TRBJ2-3, with 9 positions matching TRBD1. CDR3 length equals 15 residues. CDR1 ENHRY and CDR2 SYGVKD come from the germline V gene. V was clipped by 2 bases and J by 4 bases; unmatched bases: 4.